The 24 T cell receptor beta chains reported below all come from one sample, sequenced in a study of cytomegalovirus exposure and HLA in healthy donors. The PCR made use of 60 Vbeta and 13 Jbeta primers. Some clones are missing from TCRdb's copy, which holds only in-frame ones; the method was immunoSEQ multiplex PCR. The sample yields fewer than 100,000 clones, approximately 7.1% seen once. The material sequenced was PBMCs. All receptors come from a man in his fifties or sixties in good health and CMV-seronegative.

The chain combines TRBV29-1 with TRBJ2-7; 13 bases line up with TRBD2. V was clipped by 4 bases and J by 6 bases; unmatched bases: 6. This CDR3 comprises 14 residues. The V gene's germline CDR1 is SQVTM and CDR2 ANQGSEA. The DNA of the CDR3 is TGCAGCGTTGTAAAGGGACTAGCGGGACGCGAGCAGTACTTC. Translating gives CSVVKGLAGREQYF.

This clone occurred a few times. The chain uses TRBV6-1 and TRBJ1-5; D remains ambiguous. From germline, CDR1 is MNHNS and CDR2 SASEGT. CDR3 length: 15 amino acids. V was pared by 5 bases and J by 0 bases, with 11 bases between. This CDR3 is CASSTGGISNQPQHF. CDR3 DNA sequence: TGTGCCAGCAGTACGGGAGGAATTAGCAATCAGCCCCAGCATTTT.

There are a few counts of this clone. This chain joins TRBV9 and TRBJ2-3; 9 bases are shared with TRBD1. The CDR3 loop spans 15 amino acids. The junction had 6 bases not matched to a gene; V was cut back by 3 bases and J by 4 bases. Germline lookup yields CDR1 SGDLS and CDR2 YYNGEE. CDR3 DNA: TGTGCCAGCAGCGGACGGGACAGGGCCGCAGATACGCAGTATTTT. Amino acids: CASSGRDRAADTQYF.

This clone was observed a handful of times. This sequence joins TRBV30 and TRBJ1-1; D is possibly TRBD1 (5 bases). The CDR3 spans 14 residues. Germline CDR1 GTSNPN, CDR2 SVGIG (reference sequence). Trimming cost V 3 bases and J 5 bases, with 16 bases left between them. CDR3 in DNA: TGTGCCTGGAGCTTGGGGGGGGTAGGTACTGAAGCTTTCTTT. Translation: CAWSLGGVGTEAFF.

In this sample, this clone turned up a few times. This chain connects TRBV5-1 to TRBJ2-6, with D possibly being TRBD1 (5 bases). This CDR3 region has 17 residues. The germline V gene encodes CDR1 SGHRS and CDR2 YFSETQ. V dropped 5 bases and J dropped 3 bases, with 18 bases sitting between them. The CDR3 nucleotides are TGCGCCAGCAGGCCCCAGGGATCCGGTGATGGGGCCAACGTCCTGACTTTC. It specifies CASRPQGSGDGANVLTF.

The chain is built from TRBV7-8 and TRBJ1-5; 7 bases match TRBD1. V shed 5 bases and J 3 bases; nucleotides not matched to a gene: 10. CDR3 size: 16 residues. From germline, CDR1 is SGHVS and CDR2 FQNEAQ. For the CDR3, the DNA is TGTGCCAGCAGCCAGGGGGGTGGTAGGAACAATCAGCCCCAGCATTTT. Protein sequence: CASSQGGGRNNQPQHF.

This chain joins TRBV30 and TRBJ1-1; perhaps TRBD1 as D (5 bases). Germline V gives CDR1 GTSNPN, CDR2 SVGIG (reference sequence). V was trimmed by 1 base and J by 5 bases, leaving 14 bases between them. The CDR3 consists of 14 residues. The CDR3 reads CAWSGDLSRTEAFF. The DNA for the CDR3 is TGTGCCTGGAGTGGGGACTTGTCTCGGACTGAAGCTTTCTTT. The full variable domain, its missing parts supplied by reference TRBV30 and TRBJ1-1, is SQTIHQWPATLVQPVGSPLSLECTVEGTSNPNLYWYRQAAGRGLQLLFYSVGIGQISSEVPQNLSASRPQDRQFILSSKKLLLSDSGFYLCAWSGDLSRTEAFFGQGTRLTVV.

This clone turned up a few times. CDR3 sequence (DNA): TGTGCCAGTAGTATGCGGCAGGGTGTTAGCACAGATACGCAGTATTTT. Translation gives CASSMRQGVSTDTQYF. The chain links TRBV19 to TRBJ2-3, with D maybe TRBD1 (5 bases). The CDR3 consists of 16 residues. CDR1 LNHDA and CDR2 SQIVND come from the germline V gene (reference sequence). V gave up 3 bases and J gave up 0 bases, with 13 bases separating them. Variable domain in full (rest from reference TRBV19 and TRBJ2-3): DGGITQSPKYLFRKEGQNVTLSCEQNLNHDAMYWYRQDPGQGLRLIYYSQIVNDFQKGDIAEGYSVSREKKESFPLTVTSAQKNPTAFYLCASSMRQGVSTDTQYFGPGTRLTVL.

V and J are TRBV6-4 and TRBJ1-4, with 9 bases that match TRBD1. The V and J ends lost 2 bases and 14 bases, in that order; junction bases with no gene match: 3. This CDR3 has 12 residues. Germline values: CDR1 MRHNA, CDR2 SNTAGT. The CDR3 loop reads CASSDGTGRLFF. As DNA, the CDR3 is TGTGCCAGCAGTGACGGGACAGGGAGGCTGTTTTTT.

This clone was observed a few times. The chain employs TRBV7-3 and TRBJ2-3; tentatively, D is TRBD1 (5 bases). CDR3 length equals 13 residues. Trimming took off 5 bases at V and 4 bases at J, with 10 bases between the two ends. The V gene's germline CDR1 is SGHTA and CDR2 FQGTGA. The CDR3 bases are TGTGCCAGCAGCCTTCAACAGGCAGATACGCAGTATTTT. Its translation: CASSLQQADTQYF.

The genes are TRBV7-9 and TRBJ1-6; perhaps TRBD1 as D (5 bases). Germline CDR1 and CDR2: SEHNR and FQNEAQ (reference sequence). V was shortened by 5 bases and J by 0 bases, with 14 bases between the two germline ends. CDR3 length: 17 residues. The CDR3 reads CASSPVGGSSYNSPLHF. In DNA, the CDR3 is TGTGCCAGCAGCCCCGTCGGGGGGAGCTCCTATAATTCACCCCTCCACTTT.

This clone has a handful of counts. This chain connects TRBV19 to TRBJ2-1, with D hard to call. This CDR3 is built from 13 residues. V dropped 6 bases and J dropped 8 bases, with 14 bases sitting between them. Germline CDR1 and CDR2: LNHDA and SQIVND (reference sequence). The CDR3 loop reads CASRTVQVDEQFF. The CDR3 DNA reads as TGTGCCAGTAGAACTGTTCAGGTCGATGAGCAGTTCTTC.

Remarks on this clone: This sample also contains other DNA sequences that code for the same CDR3. This chain links TRBV18 with TRBJ1-1; tentatively, D is TRBD1 (5 bases). The CDR3 extends over 14 amino acids. The V and J ends lost 1 base and 5 bases respectively, with 11 bases between them. Looked up from germline, CDR1 is KGHSH and CDR2 is LQKENI. CDR3 sequence (DNA): TGTGCCAGCTCACCACAGACAGAGAATACTGAAGCTTTCTTT. Translated: CASSPQTENTEAFF. The complete variable domain, with remaining parts taken from reference TRBV18 and TRBJ1-1, reads NAGVMQNPRHLVRRRGQEARLRCSPMKGHSHVYWYRQLPEEGLKFMVYLQKENIIDESGMPKERFSAEFPKEGPSILRIQQVVRGDSAAYFCASSPQTENTEAFFGQGTRLTVV.

This clone was seen only a few times. This CDR3 is also generated by other DNA sequences in the sample. This rearrangement joins TRBV6-1 to TRBJ2-7, with a weak D call TRBD2 (5 bases). The germline V gene encodes CDR1 MNHNS and CDR2 SASEGT. The CDR3 covers 13 residues. V was shortened by 4 bases and J by 4 bases, with 11 bases between the two germline ends. CDR3 amino acids: CASSGDRGYEQYF. In nucleotides, the CDR3 is TGTGCCAGCAGTGGCGACCGAGGGTACGAGCAGTACTTC.

This clone showed up just a few times. The chain is built from TRBV2 and TRBJ2-1; no definite D call. Germline assignment: CDR1 SNHLY and CDR2 FYNNEI. This CDR3 has 13 amino acids. Trimming took 0 bases from V and 4 from J, leaving 4 bases between them. CDR3 DNA sequence: TGTGCCAGCAGTGAAGCGCGGTACAATGAGCAGTTCTTC. Its translation: CASSEARYNEQFF.

V is TRBV29-1 and J is TRBJ2-3; D is undetermined. V lost 7 bases and J 0 bases, leaving 8 bases between the germline ends. This CDR3 is built from 12 residues. Germline CDR1 SQVTM, CDR2 ANQGSEA. CDR3 DNA sequence: TGCAGCGCCACACCCAGCACAGATACGCAGTATTTT. This gives the protein CSATPSTDTQYF.

This clone occurred a few times. The chain employs TRBV18 and TRBJ1-1; 7 bases are a match to TRBD1. The V segment lost 5 bases and the J segment 1 base; nucleotides outside the gene matches: 4. Germline V lookup: CDR1 KGHSH, CDR2 LQKENI. This CDR3 spans 14 amino acids. The CDR3 sequence: CASSERQGNTEAFF. The CDR3 DNA reads as TGTGCCAGCTCAGAACGACAGGGGAACACTGAAGCTTTCTTT.

This clone has a handful of counts. This rearrangement joins TRBV6-1 to TRBJ2-1, with 8 bases fitting TRBD2. Looked up from germline, CDR1 is MNHNS and CDR2 is SASEGT. The CDR3 is 15 residues long. V trimming: 2 bases; J trimming: 4 bases; junction bases outside the gene matches: 4. CDR3 protein: CASSEYGGGYNEQFF. DNA for the CDR3: TGTGCCAGCAGTGAATACGGGGGGGGTTACAATGAGCAGTTCTTC.

The rearrangement joins TRBV5-1 to TRBJ1-1; D is perhaps TRBD1 (6 bases). Germline V gene sequence: CDR1 SGHRS, CDR2 YFSETQ. Between the trimmed V and J ends, which lost 2 bases and 0 bases, there was a span of 20 bases. The CDR3 sequence is 18 residues long. CDR3 amino acids: CASSLPPGQRIMNTEAFF. CDR3 sequence (DNA): TGCGCCAGCAGCTTACCCCCCGGACAGAGAATCATGAACACTGAAGCTTTCTTT.

This clone was seen a handful of times. The gene calls are TRBV5-8 and TRBJ2-1; a weak D match, TRBD2 (6 bases). The V and J ends lost 0 bases and 0 bases respectively, with 7 bases between them. Looked up from germline, CDR1 is SGHTS and CDR2 is YDEGEE. The CDR3 spans 15 residues. CDR3 DNA: TGTGCCAGCAGCTTGGGCGGGGCCTCCTACAATGAGCAGTTCTTC. Translated: CASSLGGASYNEQFF.

This sequence joins TRBV28 and TRBJ2-7; perhaps TRBD2 as D (6 bases). The CDR3 is made up of 14 amino acids. The ends were cut back, 2 bases at V and 4 bases at J, with 12 bases in the middle. Germline assignment: CDR1 MDHEN and CDR2 SYDVKM. CDR3 in amino acids: CASSLPPGGYEQYF. The CDR3 coding sequence is TGTGCCAGCAGTTTACCCCCAGGAGGGTACGAGCAGTACTTC.

The J gene is TRBJ2-1, the V gene TRBV18; TRBD2 is a possible D gene (5 bases). Germline CDR1 and CDR2: KGHSH and LQKENI. Trimming took off 3 bases at V and 9 bases at J, with 9 bases between the two ends. CDR3 size: 12 residues. CDR3 DNA: TGTGCCAGCTCACCCGCGGGCGTTGAGCAGTTCTTC. This sequence encodes CASSPAGVEQFF.

The chain joins TRBV11-2 to TRBJ2-5; TRBD1 matches 8 bases. This CDR3 has 16 amino acids. The germline V gene encodes CDR1 SGHAT and CDR2 FQNNGV. The J segment lost 5 bases and the V segment lost 5 bases, leaving 13 bases of the junction unmatched. The CDR3 nucleotides read TGTGCCAGCAGCAAGGGGCAGGGGGCTTATTGGGAGACCCAGTACTTC. Translation gives CASSKGQGAYWETQYF. Looking up the rest from reference TRBV11-2 and TRBJ2-5 gives the full variable domain: EAGVAQSPRYKIIEKRQSVAFWCNPISGHATLYWYQQILGQGPKLLIQFQNNGVVDDSQLPKDRFSAERLKGVDSTLKIQPAKLEDSAVYLCASSKGQGAYWETQYFGPGTRLLVL.

The V gene is TRBV7-9, the J gene TRBJ2-2; D unclear. Trimming took 0 bases from V and 4 from J, leaving 9 bases between them. Germline-derived CDR1 and CDR2 are SEHNR and FQNEAQ (reference sequence). CDR3 length: 15 amino acids. In DNA, the CDR3 is TGTGCCAGCAGCTTAGCGAAGAGATCCACCGGGGAGCTGTTTTTT. It is translated as CASSLAKRSTGELFF.